Included here is one T cell receptor (beta chain) sequence, with context. This clone was recorded a few times. Its target antigen remains unknown. The record has no base qualities; no much larger clone is one base away. These data come from a study of shared T cell receptors in the human thymus (dated by TCRdb to about 2021). Concerning the study at large: The study examined how the human thymus generates shared, self-reactive T-cell receptor alpha chains.

The method behind the library was the immunoSEQ multiplex PCR assay. The immuneACCESS repertoire file appears here via TCRdb, limited to in-frame rearrangements. These files lack a portion of the clones; in checked studies, under half of the deficit traces to unresolved V genes, and the cause of the others is not known. This sample holds 720,000 or so clones; 80% to 90% were observed only once. More than 0.01% of the sample is held by the ten biggest clonotypes. These data also featured in a second study, about human thymus T cells. As described in the second report: Immunologically healthy infants undergoing open corrective cardiac surgery for congenital heart defects in Finland were used as donors. The thymus tissue came from surgical resects taken out during corrective cardiac surgery. Biased V and J gene segment usage appeared to be present in both thymic and peripheral blood repertoires. According to the related research, thymic TCR repertoires were highly overlapping among unrelated individuals. The study described the TCR alpha and beta repertoires in fewer than 10 infant thymus samples and a few matching peripheral blood samples. Donor ages ranging from roughly 7 to 250 days were recorded, and more than 5 male and a couple of female infants were included in the cohort. Thymocytes were freed from the tissue by mechanical means and kept at -70 degrees C as pellets of roughly 9.5-31 million cells. Genomic DNA was extracted from frozen cell pellets with a QIAsymphony instrument. The immunoSEQ multiplex PCR assay was used to amplify the TCRB and TCRAD loci from a standardized quantity of quality-controlled genomic DNA. The amplicons spanned the V(D)J region and were long enough to cover the CDR3 and allow V and J genes to be identified. The amplicons were sequenced on an Illumina platform via the commercial immunoSEQ service. Primer bias and sequencing errors were corrected using previously described methods, and TCRAD and TCRB definitions followed the IMGT database. immunoSEQ Analyzer 3.0 and VDJTools were used for repertoire analysis, which covered basic statistics, V/J segment usage, diversity estimates, rarefaction and pairwise overlap. Diversity was estimated using the Chao1, ChaoE, Efron-Thisted, Shannon and inverse Simpson indices, and was also estimated on datasets down-sampled to the size of the smallest sample. Repertoire overlap was assessed by strict matching of CDR3 nucleotide sequence, V gene and J gene, and clustering was done by Jaccard-based multidimensional scaling. Thymus samples yielded on average roughly 840,000 unique TCRB clonotypes, compared with some 89,000 from blood samples.

This clonotype was obtained from a girl less than two years old with a congenital heart defect. Donor details come from another sample of the same person, matched by shared clones. The sequencing input was thymocytes.

The DNA reads TGTGCCAGAAGCTTGGACAGGGTCGGCGATCAGCCCCAGCATTTT. Its protein reads: CARSLDRVGDQPQHF. The chain uses TRBV5-3 and TRBJ1-5, and TRBD1 may be the D gene, going by 6 matching bases. TRBV5-3 is recorded as an ORF, its role being uncertain. V drops 0 bases and J drops 5 bases, leaving 12 bases in between. The CDR3 covers 15 residues, taking in both the cysteine and the phenylalanine. The only DNA kept is the CDR3, 45 bases in frame from the first base.